This TCR beta chain came from a study of Ad26.COV2.S vaccination and SARS-CoV-2 variants. Study overall: By the intramuscular route, Ad26.COV2.S was given once, or twice 56 days apart. Study outcomes and limitations: Reportedly, after vaccination the spike-specific CD8+ and CD4+ T cell responses displayed substantial breadth.

V shed 0 bases and J shed 4 bases, with 4 bases lying between them. CDR1 SGDLS and CDR2 YYNGEE come from the germline V gene. This CDR3 region has 13 residues. As for this clone: Its antigen is undetermined.

As to treatment: roughly 18 received Ad26.COV2.S at low or high dose, single or two shots; about 5 received placebo; per-sample allocation not given. Sampling occurred on day 63 after the first vaccine or placebo injection. Data came from immunoSEQ multiplex PCR; TCRdb stores just in-frame clones and leaves some out. The profile shows under 400,000 clones, 87% of them singletons. The chain has TRBV9 and TRBJ2-2; unclear D gene. The sequence was collected from a person aged 18-65 years who received the Ad26.COV2.S COVID-19 vaccine or a placebo. Sequenced here: peripheral blood, sampled in a trial of Ad26.COV2.S vaccine versus placebo. CDR3 sequence reads: CASSVVGTGELFF. The DNA for the CDR3 is TGTGCCAGCAGCGTAGTGGGCACCGGGGAGCTGTTTTTT.